This TCR beta chain was observed in a study of T-cell memory formation after mild COVID-19. Study summary: TCR clusters were mostly donor specific.

General study points: Contracting clones, day 15 to 85, had balanced CD4/CD8, and later expanders favored CD4+. Cross-reactive memory appears to have joined, as suggested by some responding clones showing up in pre-infection memory. Second-wave clones with a day 37 peak had unconfirmed SARS-CoV-2 specificity.

J gave up 5 bases and V 1 base, and 3 bases lay outside the gene matches. The germline CDR1 and CDR2 sequences are KGHSH and LQKENI. This CDR3 has 14 residues. This clonotype has just a few counts. Its antigen remains unknown. TCRdb reprocessed the 5' RACE reads via MiXCR and lists one record per CDR3 protein. The sample includes hundreds of thousands of distinct CDR3 sequences, around 15% of them seen just once. The V and J genes are TRBV18 and TRBJ2-7, with 9 bases that match TRBD1. The sequence came from a young man who had mild COVID-19 (a few samples of this study predate the infection). Cell type and time point are not known. Sequenced sample: PBMCs or a T cell subset sorted from them (not recorded which). The CDR3 sequence: CASSPRQGDHEQYF. CDR3 in DNA: TGTGCCAGCTCACCACGACAGGGGGACCACGAGCAGTACTTC.